The clone carrying this T cell receptor (beta chain) was seen repeatedly, ten times or more. Its antigen is not identified. Germline CDR1 is MNHEY and CDR2 is SVGEGT. This CDR3 is built from 13 residues. Deletions cut 7 bases from V and 3 bases from J, with 13 bases between. The data stem from a study of identical twins. General study points: Insertions were fewer in abundant cord blood beta clonotypes, whereas memory repertoires showed none of this pattern.

TCRdb re-derived calls from the 5' RACE reads in MiXCR, one entry per CDR3 protein. The top ten clones hold 1.6% of a sample with just under 650,000 distinct CDR3 sequences, under 8.5% of them seen once. These same records also appear under a second study, on yellow fever vaccine responses in identical twins.

This TCR came from a woman younger than 35 in good health. Material for sequencing was PBMCs. The chain employs TRBV6-2 or TRBV6-3 and TRBJ2-7; D is ambiguous. The CDR3, as DNA: TGTGCCAGCACCCCGTGGGGATACTACGAGCAGTACTTC. This gives the protein CASTPWGYYEQYF.